This TCR beta chain was profiled in a study of CD8+CD57+ T cells in acquired aplastic anemia. Study-level information: CD4+ and CD8+ cells, once sorted, gave DNA averaging roughly 3 ug. General observations from the study: Significance was not reached for CD8+ Simpson's diversity between patients and controls. Shared by patients and controls, approximately 29 CD8+ CDR3s were abundant in patients.

TCR beta VDJ and CDR3 profiles were obtained from a genomic DNA template. One entry per CDR3 protein results from TCRdb running MiXCR on the reads. The data contain about 160,000 distinct CDR3 sequences, 40% to 55% of them singletons. CDR3 length equals 16 residues. Trimming at V came to 0 bases and at J to 4 bases, leaving 7 bases not matched to a gene. The germline V gene encodes CDR1 MNHEY and CDR2 SVGAGI. Remarks on this clonotype: No antigen is known for it.

CD8+CD57+ cell expansion, shown by flow cytometry, had occurred in the patients selected for sequencing. Patients were treatment-naive when blood was sampled. Material for sequencing was sorted CD4+, CD8+, or CD8+CD57+ T cells (not recorded which) from PBMCs. The J gene is TRBJ1-2, the V gene TRBV6-5; the match to TRBD1 covers 8 bases. The sequence derives from a human donor with aplastic anemia. CDR3 bases: TGTGCCAGCAGTTACTCTTTCCCGGGACAGGTCTATGGCTACACCTTC. This translates into CASSYSFPGQVYGYTF.